The text below deals with one T cell receptor beta chain. In the PCR, 60 Vbeta and 13 Jbeta primers were used. Produced via immunoSEQ multiplex PCR; TCRdb's table is partial and in-frame only. The data hold some 140,000 clones, with over 60% observed a single time. This entry is derived from a study of cytomegalovirus exposure and HLA in healthy donors. Germline CDR1 SNHLY, CDR2 FYNNEI. This CDR3 has 12 amino acids. J gave up 6 bases and V 8 bases, and 3 bases lay outside the gene matches. Sample: PBMCs. This clonotype originated in a male donor in good health and CMV-seropositive. The chain uses TRBV2 and TRBJ2-1, with 8 bases lining up with TRBD1. The CDR3 DNA sequence: TGTGCCAGCCAAACAGGGGGCAATGAGCAGTTCTTC. Translated, it gives CASQTGGNEQFF. Using reference TRBV2 and TRBJ2-1 for the parts outside the CDR3, the full variable domain is EPEVTQTPSHQVTQMGQEVILRCVPISNHLYFYWYRQILGQKVEFLVSFYNNEISEKSEIFDDQFSVERPDGSNFTLKIRSTKLEDSAMYFCASQTGGNEQFFGPGTRLTVL.